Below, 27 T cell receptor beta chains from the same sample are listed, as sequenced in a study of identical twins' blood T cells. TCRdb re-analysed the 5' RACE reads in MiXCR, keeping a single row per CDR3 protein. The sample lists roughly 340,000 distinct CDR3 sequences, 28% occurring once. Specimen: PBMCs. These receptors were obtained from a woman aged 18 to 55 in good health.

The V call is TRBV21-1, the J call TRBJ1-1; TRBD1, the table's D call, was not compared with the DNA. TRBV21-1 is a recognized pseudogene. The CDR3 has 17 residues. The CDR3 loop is CASSKALRTVVGTEAFF. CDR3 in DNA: TGTGCCAGCAGCAAAGCGCTCCGGACAGTGGTAGGCACTGAAGCTTTCTTT.

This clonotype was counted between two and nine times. The DNA for the CDR3 is TGTGCCAGCAGCCAACCCAGGGACAGAAGGAACACTGAAGCTTTCTTT. Translated, it gives CASSQPRDRRNTEAFF. This sequence joins TRBV3-1 and TRBJ1-1; TRBD1 matches at 7 bases. The germline V gene encodes CDR1 LGHDT and CDR2 YNNKEL (reference sequence). J gave up 1 base and V 2 bases, and 7 bases lay outside the gene matches. There are 16 residues in the CDR3.

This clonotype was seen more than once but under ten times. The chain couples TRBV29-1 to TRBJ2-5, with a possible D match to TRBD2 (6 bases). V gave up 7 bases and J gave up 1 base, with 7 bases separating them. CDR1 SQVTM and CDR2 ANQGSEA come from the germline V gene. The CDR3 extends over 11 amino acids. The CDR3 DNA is TGCAGCGGGGGACTCCAAGAGACCCAGTACTTC. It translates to CSGGLQETQYF.

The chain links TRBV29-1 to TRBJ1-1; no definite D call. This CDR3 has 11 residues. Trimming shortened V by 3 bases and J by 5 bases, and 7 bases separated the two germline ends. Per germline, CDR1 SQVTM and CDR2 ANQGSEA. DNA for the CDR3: TGCAGCGTTGATGATGGAACTGAAGCTTTCTTT. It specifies CSVDDGTEAFF.

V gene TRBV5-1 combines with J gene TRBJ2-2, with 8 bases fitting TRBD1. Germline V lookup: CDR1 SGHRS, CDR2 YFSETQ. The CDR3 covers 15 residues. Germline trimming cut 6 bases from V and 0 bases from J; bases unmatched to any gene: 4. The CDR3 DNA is TGCGCCAGCACCCCGGACAGGGCGAACACCGGGGAGCTGTTTTTT. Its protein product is CASTPDRANTGELFF. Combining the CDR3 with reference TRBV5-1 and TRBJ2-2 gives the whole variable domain KAGVTQTPRYLIKTRGQQVTLSCSPISGHRSVSWYQQTPGQGLQFLFEYFSETQRNKGNFPGRFSGRQFSNSRSEMNVSTLELGDSALYLCASTPDRANTGELFFGEGSRLTVL.

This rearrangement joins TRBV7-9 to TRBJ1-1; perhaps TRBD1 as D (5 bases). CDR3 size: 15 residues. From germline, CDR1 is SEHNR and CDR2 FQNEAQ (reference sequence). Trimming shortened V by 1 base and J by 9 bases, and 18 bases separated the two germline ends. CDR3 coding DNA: TGTGCCAGCAGCTTAGGATCTGGCCGGGAGGGGAAAGCTTTCTTT. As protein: CASSLGSGREGKAFF. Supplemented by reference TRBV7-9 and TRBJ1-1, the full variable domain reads DTGVSQNPRHKITKRGQNVTFRCDPISEHNRLYWYRQTLGQGPEFLTYFQNEAQLEKSRLLSDRFSAERPKGSFSTLEIQRTEQGDSAMYLCASSLGSGREGKAFFGQGTRLTVV.

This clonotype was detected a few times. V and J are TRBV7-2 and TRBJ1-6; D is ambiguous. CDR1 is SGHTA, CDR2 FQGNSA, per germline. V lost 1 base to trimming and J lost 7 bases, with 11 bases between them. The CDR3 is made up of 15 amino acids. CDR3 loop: CASSLVPLFNSPLHF. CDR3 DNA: TGTGCCAGCAGCTTAGTCCCGCTGTTCAATTCACCCCTCCACTTT.

CDR3 in DNA: TGTGCCATCAGTGCGAGACAACCCTATGGCTACACCTTC. Protein: CAISARQPYGYTF. V gene TRBV10-3 combines with J gene TRBJ1-2, with D uncertain. The germline V and J ends were trimmed by 4 bases and 4 bases, with 10 bases remaining between them. Germline V CDR1 and CDR2: ENHRY, SYGVKD. The CDR3 consists of 13 residues.

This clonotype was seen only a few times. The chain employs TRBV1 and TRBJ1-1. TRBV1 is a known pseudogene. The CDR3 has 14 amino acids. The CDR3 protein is CTSSEGERGTEAFF. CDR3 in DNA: TGCACCAGCAGCGAAGGGGAGCGGGGGACTGAAGCTTTCTTT.

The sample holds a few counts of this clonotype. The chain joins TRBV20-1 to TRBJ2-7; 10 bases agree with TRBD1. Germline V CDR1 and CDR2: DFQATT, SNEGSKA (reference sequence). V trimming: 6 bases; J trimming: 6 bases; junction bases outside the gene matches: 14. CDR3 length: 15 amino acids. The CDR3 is CSAPEDGTGVSEQYF. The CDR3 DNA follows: TGCAGTGCCCCGGAAGATGGGACAGGGGTAAGCGAGCAGTACTTC.

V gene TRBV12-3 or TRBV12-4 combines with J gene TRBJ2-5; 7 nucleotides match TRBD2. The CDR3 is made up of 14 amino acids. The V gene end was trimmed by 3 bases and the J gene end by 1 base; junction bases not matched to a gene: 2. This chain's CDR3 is CASSFVAGQETQYF. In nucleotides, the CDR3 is TGTGCCAGCAGTTTTGTAGCGGGCCAAGAGACCCAGTACTTC.

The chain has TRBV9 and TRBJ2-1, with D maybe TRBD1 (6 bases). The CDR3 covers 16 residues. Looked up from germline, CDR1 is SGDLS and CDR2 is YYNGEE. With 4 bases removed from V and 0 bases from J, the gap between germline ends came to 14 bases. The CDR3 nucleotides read TGTGCCAGCAGCCAGTCAGGGGCCATCTCCTACAATGAGCAGTTCTTC. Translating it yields CASSQSGAISYNEQFF. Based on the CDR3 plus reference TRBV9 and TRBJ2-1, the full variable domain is DSGVTQTPKHLITATGQRVTLRCSPRSGDLSVYWYQQSLDQGLQFLIQYYNGEERAKGNILERFSAQQFPDLHSELNLSSLELGDSALYFCASSQSGAISYNEQFFGPGTRLTVL.

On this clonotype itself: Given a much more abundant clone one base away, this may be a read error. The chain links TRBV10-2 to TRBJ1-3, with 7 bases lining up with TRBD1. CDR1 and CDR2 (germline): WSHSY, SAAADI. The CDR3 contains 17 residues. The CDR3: CASSEPFPGTVGNTVYF. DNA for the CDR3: TGCGCCAGCAGTGAGCCGTTTCCCGGGACAGTGGGAAACACCGTATATTTT.

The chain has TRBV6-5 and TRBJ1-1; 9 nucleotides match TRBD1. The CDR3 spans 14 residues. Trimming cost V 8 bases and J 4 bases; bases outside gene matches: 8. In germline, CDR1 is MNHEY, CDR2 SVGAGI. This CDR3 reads CASGTGRSTTEAFF. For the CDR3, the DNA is TGTGCCAGCGGGACAGGGAGGTCTACCACTGAAGCTTTCTTT.

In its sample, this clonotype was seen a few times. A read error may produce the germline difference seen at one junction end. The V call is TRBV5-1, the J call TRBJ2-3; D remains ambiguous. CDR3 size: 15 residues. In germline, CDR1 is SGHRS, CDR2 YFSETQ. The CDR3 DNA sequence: TGCGCCGGCAGCCCCCTGACTGGATCAACAGATACGCAGTATTTT. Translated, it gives CAGSPLTGSTDTQYF.

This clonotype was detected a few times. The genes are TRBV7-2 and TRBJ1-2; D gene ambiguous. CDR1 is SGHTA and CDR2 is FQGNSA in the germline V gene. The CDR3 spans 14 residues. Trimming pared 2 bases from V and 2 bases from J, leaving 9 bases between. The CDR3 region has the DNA TGTGCCAGCAGCTTATACCCGGAAAACTATGGCTACACCTTC. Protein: CASSLYPENYGYTF.

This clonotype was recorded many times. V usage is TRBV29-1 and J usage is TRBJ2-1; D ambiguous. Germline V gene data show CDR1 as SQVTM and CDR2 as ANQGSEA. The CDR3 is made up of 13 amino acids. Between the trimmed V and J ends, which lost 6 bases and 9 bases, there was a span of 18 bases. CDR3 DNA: TGCAGCGTAGCTGCATCATTTAGTGGTGAGCAGTTCTTC. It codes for CSVAASFSGEQFF.

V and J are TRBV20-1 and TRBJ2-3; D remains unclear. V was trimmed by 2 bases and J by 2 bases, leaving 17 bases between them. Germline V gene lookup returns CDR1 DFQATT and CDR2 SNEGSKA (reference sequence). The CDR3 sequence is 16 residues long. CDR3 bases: TGCAGTGCTAGATCGCTTGGCGGCGTTAACACAGATACGCAGTATTTT. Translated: CSARSLGGVNTDTQYF.

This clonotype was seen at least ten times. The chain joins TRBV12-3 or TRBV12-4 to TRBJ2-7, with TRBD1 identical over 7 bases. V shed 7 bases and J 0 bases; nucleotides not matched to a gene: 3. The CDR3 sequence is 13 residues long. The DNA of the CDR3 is TGTGCCAGCATCCGGACAGGCTCCTACGAGCAGTACTTC. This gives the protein CASIRTGSYEQYF.

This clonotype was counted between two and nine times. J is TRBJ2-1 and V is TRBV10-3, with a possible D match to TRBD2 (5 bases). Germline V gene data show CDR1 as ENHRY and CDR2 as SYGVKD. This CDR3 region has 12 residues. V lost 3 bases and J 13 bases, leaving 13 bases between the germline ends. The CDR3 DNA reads TGTGCCATCAGTGAAAGAGCGGTCCAACAGTTCTTC. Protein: CAISERAVQQFF.

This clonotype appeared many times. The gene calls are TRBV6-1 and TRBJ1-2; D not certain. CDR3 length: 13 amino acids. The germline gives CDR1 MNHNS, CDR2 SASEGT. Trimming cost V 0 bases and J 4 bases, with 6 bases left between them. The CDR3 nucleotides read TGTGCCAGCAGTGAAGCAGAAATCTATGGCTACACCTTC. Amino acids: CASSEAEIYGYTF.

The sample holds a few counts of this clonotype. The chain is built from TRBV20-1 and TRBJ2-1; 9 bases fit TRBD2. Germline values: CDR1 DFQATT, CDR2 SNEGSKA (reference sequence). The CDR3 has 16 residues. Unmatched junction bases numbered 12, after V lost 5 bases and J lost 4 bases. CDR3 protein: CSAGGLREGQYNEQFF. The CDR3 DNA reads TGCAGTGCTGGGGGTTTGCGGGAGGGCCAATACAATGAGCAGTTCTTC.

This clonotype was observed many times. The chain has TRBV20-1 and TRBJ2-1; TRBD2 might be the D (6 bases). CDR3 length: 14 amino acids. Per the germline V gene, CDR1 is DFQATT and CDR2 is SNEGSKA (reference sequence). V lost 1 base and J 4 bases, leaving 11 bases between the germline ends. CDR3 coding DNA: TGCAGTGCTAGAGGGAGGGACCTGTACAATGAGCAGTTCTTC. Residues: CSARGRDLYNEQFF.

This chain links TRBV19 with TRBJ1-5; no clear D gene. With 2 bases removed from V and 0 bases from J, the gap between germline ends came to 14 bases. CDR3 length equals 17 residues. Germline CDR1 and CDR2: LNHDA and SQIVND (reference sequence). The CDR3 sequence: CASSISVNLNSNQPQHF. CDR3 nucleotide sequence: TGTGCCAGTAGTATATCAGTGAACCTCAATAGCAATCAGCCCCAGCATTTT.

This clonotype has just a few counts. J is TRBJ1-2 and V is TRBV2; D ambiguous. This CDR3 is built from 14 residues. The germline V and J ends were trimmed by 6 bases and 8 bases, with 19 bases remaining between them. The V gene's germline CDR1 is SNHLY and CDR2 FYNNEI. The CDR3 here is CASSVDGPPGGYTF. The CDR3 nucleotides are TGTGCCAGCAGCGTCGATGGGCCCCCGGGCGGCTACACCTTC.

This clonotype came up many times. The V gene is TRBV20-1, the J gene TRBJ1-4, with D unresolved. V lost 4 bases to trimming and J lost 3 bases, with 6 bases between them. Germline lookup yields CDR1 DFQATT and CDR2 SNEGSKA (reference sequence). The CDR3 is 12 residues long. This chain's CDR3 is CSATGANEKLFF. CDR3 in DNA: TGCAGTGCTACGGGAGCTAATGAAAAACTGTTTTTT.

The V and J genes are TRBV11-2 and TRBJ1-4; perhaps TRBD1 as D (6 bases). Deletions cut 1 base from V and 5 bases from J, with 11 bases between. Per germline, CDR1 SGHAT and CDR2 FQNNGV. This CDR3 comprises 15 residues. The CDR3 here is CASSLGMGANEKLFF. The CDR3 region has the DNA TGTGCCAGCAGCTTAGGAATGGGGGCAAATGAAAAACTGTTTTTT. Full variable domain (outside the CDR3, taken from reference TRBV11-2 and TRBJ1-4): EAGVAQSPRYKIIEKRQSVAFWCNPISGHATLYWYQQILGQGPKLLIQFQNNGVVDDSQLPKDRFSAERLKGVDSTLKIQPAKLEDSAVYLCASSLGMGANEKLFFGSGTQLSVL.